This entry describes one T cell receptor beta chain. What it recognizes is unknown. This specimen comes from a study of human T cells and chemical hapten exposure. General study results and limits: TCRs above 1 in 1000 frequency did not change with DPC sensitization.

From germline, CDR1 is MDHEN and CDR2 SYDVKM. V gave up 8 bases and J gave up 5 bases, with 6 bases separating them. This CDR3 is built from 10 residues. Documented time point: pre-sensitization, week 0. Treatment noted: therapeutic diphenylcyclopropenone sensitization with weekly scalp DPC. Before extraction, the whole blood was not fractionated, and total RNA was taken from it. TCRdb redid the calling of the RACE reads with MiXCR, one entry per CDR3 protein. The sample yields 280,000 or so distinct CDR3 sequences, around 7% seen once. The chain recombines TRBV28 with TRBJ2-5, with D perhaps TRBD2 (6 bases). The source is a man between 18 and 29 years old with alopecia areata. Some clones in this sample may be carry-over from other donors' samples. The sequences come from whole blood, collected in connection with sensitization to the hapten diphenylcyclopropenone (DPC). CDR3 sequence (DNA): TGTGCCAGCGCGGGGGAGACCCAGTACTTC. This encodes CASAGETQYF.